Below, 19 T cell receptor beta chains from the same sample are listed, as sequenced in a study of spatial heterogeneity in lung cancer. The time point is: sample taken at primary tumor resection. TCRdb analysed the 5' RACE reads with MiXCR anew, one entry per CDR3 protein. This sample has approximately 40,000 distinct CDR3 sequences, with 7.5% found just once. Source: PBMCs, taken at surgery. The receptors come from a male donor with early-stage non-small cell lung cancer.

This clonotype was recorded at least ten times. The chain recombines TRBV15 with TRBJ2-7, with 12 nucleotides matching TRBD1. CDR1 and CDR2 from the germline V gene are LNHNV and YYDKDF (reference sequence). With V trimmed by 3 bases and J by 4 bases, 4 bases remained unmatched. CDR3 size: 15 residues. The DNA for the CDR3 is TGTGCCACCAGCAGCGGGACAGGGGGCTCTTACGAGCAGTACTTC. This translates into CATSSGTGGSYEQYF. Using reference TRBV15 and TRBJ2-7 for the parts outside the CDR3, the full variable domain is DAMVIQNPRYQVTQFGKPVTLSCSQTLNHNVMYWYQQKSSQAPKLLFHYYDKDFNNEADTPDNFQSRRPNTSFCFLDIRSPGLGDTAMYLCATSSGTGGSYEQYFGPGTRLTVT.

This clonotype occurred a few times. The chain has TRBV9 and TRBJ2-1; 8 nucleotides match TRBD2. J lost 5 bases, V lost 5 bases, and 12 bases had no gene match. The CDR3 runs to 16 residues. The germline V gene has CDR1 SGDLS and CDR2 YYNGEE. The CDR3 DNA reads as TGTGCCAGCAGTGCGACCGGGACTAGGGGACACAATGAGCAGTTCTTC. Its translation: CASSATGTRGHNEQFF.

The V gene is TRBV9, the J gene TRBJ2-3; possibly TRBD1 for D (6 bases). Trimming shortened V by 4 bases and J by 2 bases, and 17 bases separated the two germline ends. Germline V gene lookup returns CDR1 SGDLS and CDR2 YYNGEE. The CDR3 covers 16 residues. CDR3 region: CASSSFRGSITDTQYF. In DNA form, the CDR3 reads TGTGCCAGCAGCTCATTCAGGGGTAGCATCACAGATACGCAGTATTTT.

This clonotype has at least ten counts. The genes are TRBV7-9 and TRBJ2-3, with unresolved D. CDR1 and CDR2 from the germline V gene are SEHNR and FQNEAQ (reference sequence). The CDR3 sequence is 12 residues long. V lost 5 bases and J 4 bases, leaving 7 bases between the germline ends. CDR3 coding DNA: TGTGCCAGCAGCGAATCCGCAGATACGCAGTATTTT. Residues: CASSESADTQYF.

This clonotype was counted at least ten times. This sequence joins TRBV27 and TRBJ1-5; D remains ambiguous. Trimming took 4 bases from V and 2 from J, leaving 12 bases between them. This CDR3 is 15 amino acids long. Germline CDR1 MNHEY, CDR2 SMNVEV (reference sequence). The CDR3 nucleotides are TGTGCCAGCAGTTGGAGCGAAAAGGGCAATCAGCCCCAGCATTTT. Translating it yields CASSWSEKGNQPQHF.

This clonotype was observed at least ten times. V and J are TRBV14 and TRBJ1-2, with D hard to call. CDR1 is SGHDN, CDR2 FVKESK, per germline. V shed 3 bases and J shed 5 bases, with 10 bases lying between them. The CDR3 totals 13 residues. The chain's CDR3 is CASSQDLLYGYTF. The CDR3 nucleotides are TGTGCCAGCAGCCAGGACCTGCTTTATGGCTACACCTTC. Full variable domain (outside the CDR3, taken from reference TRBV14 and TRBJ1-2): EAGVTQFPSHSVIEKGQTVTLRCDPISGHDNLYWYRRVMGKEIKFLLHFVKESKQDESGMPNNRFLAERTGGTYSTLKVQPAELEDSGVYFCASSQDLLYGYTFGSGTRLTVV.

This clonotype was counted a few times. J is TRBJ2-1 and V is TRBV6-2 or TRBV6-3; 7 bases map to TRBD2. With V trimmed by 7 bases and J by 8 bases, 5 bases remained unmatched. Germline V gene sequence: CDR1 MNHEY, CDR2 SVGEGT. CDR3 length: 12 residues. CDR3 bases: TGTGCCAGCACTCTGGGGGGGGATGAGCAGTTCTTC. As protein: CASTLGGDEQFF.

This clonotype was seen at least ten times. In DNA form, the CDR3 reads TGTGCCAGCACCCCGGGGGACAGGGGGGCGGAAGAGACCCAGTACTTC. This sequence encodes CASTPGDRGAEETQYF. The rearrangement uses TRBV12-3 or TRBV12-4 and TRBJ2-5, with 11 bases lining up with TRBD1. The length of the CDR3 is 16 residues. V shed 7 bases, J shed 3 bases, and the junction held 10 bases outside the gene matches.

This clonotype has a count of ten or more. The chain joins TRBV5-1 to TRBJ1-2, with D maybe TRBD1 (5 bases). CDR3 length: 14 amino acids. Germline CDR1 is SGHRS and CDR2 is YFSETQ. Trimming cost V 0 bases and J 2 bases, with 8 bases left between them. CDR3 loop: CASSLDWTNYGYTF. As DNA, the CDR3 is TGCGCCAGCAGCTTGGACTGGACAAACTATGGCTACACCTTC. Variable domain in full (rest from reference TRBV5-1 and TRBJ1-2): KAGVTQTPRYLIKTRGQQVTLSCSPISGHRSVSWYQQTPGQGLQFLFEYFSETQRNKGNFPGRFSGRQFSNSRSEMNVSTLELGDSALYLCASSLDWTNYGYTFGSGTRLTVV.

Within the sample, this clonotype is medium-sized. A junction end diverges from the germline sequence, so it may reflect a read error. The chain has TRBV20-1 and TRBJ2-7, with D perhaps TRBD1 or TRBD2 (5 bases each). Germline loops: CDR1 DFQATT, CDR2 SNEGSKA (reference sequence). The CDR3 contains 12 residues. CDR3: CSARETGTIENF. The CDR3 bases are TGCAGTGCTAGAGAAACCGGGACCATCGAAAACTTC.

The genes are TRBV6-2 or TRBV6-3 and TRBJ1-2; D gene ambiguous. Germline lookup yields CDR1 MNHEY and CDR2 SVGEGT. The CDR3 is 12 residues long. Between the trimmed V and J ends, which lost 5 bases and 3 bases, there was a span of 7 bases. The CDR3 region is CASSSTDYGYTF. The DNA of the CDR3 is TGTGCCAGCAGTAGCACAGACTATGGCTACACCTTC.

This clonotype was detected many times. The chain couples TRBV12-3 or TRBV12-4 to TRBJ2-3, with 11 bases matching TRBD2. Trimming took 10 bases from V and 4 from J; bases not matched to a gene: 4. The CDR3 length is 13 residues. The DNA for the CDR3 is TGTGCCACCGGACTAGCGGGCGCAGATACGCAGTATTTT. Translating gives CATGLAGADTQYF.

This clonotype was seen many times. The chain carries TRBV7-3 and TRBJ2-1; D gene unclear. Germline CDR1 and CDR2: SGHTA and FQGTGA. The CDR3 consists of 15 residues. Trimming shortened V by 5 bases and J by 0 bases, and 11 bases separated the two germline ends. CDR3 in amino acids: CASSSDPFSYNEQFF. DNA of the CDR3: TGTGCCAGCAGCAGTGATCCTTTCTCCTACAATGAGCAGTTCTTC.

This clonotype has ten or more counts. The chain is built from TRBV6-5 and TRBJ2-7; 10 bases match TRBD1. Germline lookup yields CDR1 MNHEY and CDR2 SVGAGI. V lost 5 bases to trimming and J lost 6 bases; unmatched junction nucleotides: 7. The CDR3 consists of 14 residues. The CDR3 loop is CASSPGTGVGEQYF. Here the CDR3 DNA reads TGTGCCAGCAGTCCCGGGACAGGGGTGGGCGAGCAGTACTTC.

This clonotype was counted only a few times. The CDR3 spells CASSRDRGTYNEQFF. In DNA, the CDR3 is TGTGCCAGCAGCCGGGACAGGGGTACCTACAATGAGCAGTTCTTC. J is TRBJ2-1 and V is TRBV6-5; 10 nucleotides agree with TRBD1. The CDR3 is 15 amino acids. Per the germline V gene, CDR1 is MNHEY and CDR2 is SVGAGI. The ends lost 6 bases at V and 2 bases at J; junction bases unmatched: 4.

At least ten counts were recorded for this clonotype. Relative to the germline gene, one junction end is altered; a read error may explain this. The genes are TRBV7-7 and TRBJ2-2; 7 positions agree with TRBD1. This CDR3 contains 14 residues. The germline CDR1 and CDR2 sequences are SSHAT and FNYEAQ (reference sequence). The CDR3 region has the DNA TGTGCTAGCAGCTCCAGGGGGACCACCGGGGAGCTGTTTTTT. Its translation: CASSSRGTTGELFF. The full variable domain, rest sourced from reference TRBV7-7 and TRBJ2-2, is GAGVSQSPRYKVTKRGQDVTLRCDPISSHATLYWYQQALGQGPEFLTYFNYEAQPDKSGLPSDRFSAERPEGSISTLTIQRTEQRDSAMYRCASSSRGTTGELFFGEGSRLTVL.

This clonotype was recorded many times. The chain employs TRBV5-1 and TRBJ2-1, with unresolved D. The V gene's germline CDR1 is SGHRS and CDR2 YFSETQ. V lost 0 bases and J 9 bases, leaving 16 bases between the germline ends. The CDR3 length is 15 residues. CDR3 loop: CASSLAAYSGGEQFF. CDR3 nucleotides: TGCGCCAGCAGCTTGGCCGCTTATTCGGGTGGTGAGCAGTTCTTC.

This clonotype appeared many times. The V call is TRBV3-1, the J call TRBJ2-7, with D possibly called TRBD1 or TRBD2 (5 bases each). The CDR3 has 15 amino acids. Germline CDR1 LGHDT, CDR2 YNNKEL (reference sequence). The germline V and J ends were trimmed by 1 base and 2 bases, with 12 bases remaining between them. CDR3 protein: CASSQGRRGPYEQYV. CDR3 DNA sequence: TGTGCCAGCAGCCAAGGAAGACGGGGACCCTACGAGCAGTACGTC.

This clonotype was seen repeatedly, ten times or more. The chain carries TRBV11-2 and TRBJ2-5, with 9 bases lining up with TRBD1. The ends lost 5 bases at V and 9 bases at J; junction bases unmatched: 7. The germline CDR1 and CDR2 sequences are SGHAT and FQNNGV. The CDR3 is 13 amino acids. The CDR3, as DNA: TGTGCCAGCAGCCTACGGACAGGGGTGGCCCAGTACTTC. It encodes CASSLRTGVAQYF.